This TCR beta chain was sequenced in a study of read filtering for tumor transcriptome and immune sequencing. Study-wide background: TCR-mapped reads were about 4.05 to 10.27 million with IR-seq versus roughly 75 to 1,400 with RNA-seq. Study-level points and caveats: IR-seq captured clonotypes deeper and more reliably than RNA-seq. Without single-read clonotypes, shared clonotype proportions correlated more between IR-seq and RNA-seq.

From germline, CDR1 is MGHDK and CDR2 SYGVNS. With 3 bases clipped from V and 10 bases from J, the junction kept 11 bases outside the gene matches. The CDR3 covers 15 residues. This clonotype was recorded many times. The antigen is not known. Every patient had bone marrow sampled while the disease was active. The library was built from about 0.4 ug RNA with molecular barcoded adaptors for alpha/delta and beta/gamma chains. TCRdb redid the calling of the reads with MiXCR, one entry per CDR3 protein. Of around 140,000 distinct CDR3 sequences in the sample, over 10% were seen once. The sample comprised a population of CD138-negative cells sorted from bone marrow. This clonotype originated in a donor over 35 with multiple myeloma. The chain employs TRBV25-1 and TRBJ2-1; the match to TRBD1 covers 8 bases. Here the CDR3 DNA reads TGTGCCAGCAGTGATTCGGACAGGGTTAATGAGGAGCAGTTCTTC. Residues: CASSDSDRVNEEQFF.